This entry features one T cell receptor beta chain sequence. The sample originates from a study of cytomegalovirus exposure and HLA in healthy donors. With V trimmed by 0 bases and J by 5 bases, 5 bases remained unmatched. Germline lookup yields CDR1 KGHSH and CDR2 LQKENI. This CDR3 contains 15 residues. 13 Jbeta primers and 60 Vbeta primers were used for the PCR. The assay was immunoSEQ multiplex PCR, and TCRdb's table has in-frame clones only and misses some. This table has about 140,000 clones, about 66% appearing once. V and J are TRBV18 and TRBJ2-7, with 9 bases that match TRBD1. The sequencing sample was made of PBMCs. The clonotype comes from a male donor in good health and CMV-seronegative. For the CDR3, the DNA is TGTGCCAGCTCACCACCAGCCGGACAGGGGAACGAGCAGTACTTC. This encodes CASSPPAGQGNEQYF.